A selection of T cell receptor beta chains follows, all from one sample in a study of CD8 T cells in Susac syndrome. TCRdb re-called the immunoSEQ multiplex PCR reads with MiXCR, one entry per CDR3 protein. In the table there are approximately 130,000 distinct CDR3 sequences, around nine tenths of which are singletons. The source material was CD8+ T cells from PBMCs. The source is a human donor with multiple sclerosis. CDR3s include the opening cysteine and the closing phenylalanine or tryptophan. Fields, in order: J gene, D gene, clone size, V gene, CDR3 DNA, CDR3 protein. D genes are given only for firm matches. Size tells how often a clone was seen (once, few, many) or the class of an expanded clone, and some rows leave it out.

>TRBJ2-7|NA|few|TRBV9
TGTGCCAGCAGCCCAGGGGTCTCCGGCGGGACGCGCTCCTACGAGCAGTACTTC
CASSPGVSGGTRSYEQYF
>TRBJ2-3|NA|NA|TRBV5-6
TGTGCCAGCAGCTTGGCCTATAGGGCGGATACGCAGTATTTT
CASSLAYRADTQYF
>TRBJ1-2|TRBD1|NA|TRBV27
TGTGCCAGCAGTTTACAGGGGGAGGATGGCTACACCTTC
CASSLQGEDGYTF
>TRBJ2-1|NA|NA|TRBV28
TGTGCCAGCAGGGTAACAGGGTCTGGATCCTACAATGAGCAGTTCTTC
CASRVTGSGSYNEQFF
>TRBJ1-1|NA|NA|TRBV2
TGTGCCAGCAGTGATCCCTTAAGTACAATGAACACTGAAGCTTTCTTT
CASSDPLSTMNTEAFF
>TRBJ2-7|NA|NA|TRBV5-1
TGCGCCAGCAGCTTGTATGAGTGGGACTACGAGCAGTACTTC
CASSLYEWDYEQYF
>TRBJ2-2|NA|NA|TRBV2
TGTGCCAGCAGTGAAAATACAGCGTACACCGGGGAGCTGTTTTTT
CASSENTAYTGELFF
>TRBJ1-3|NA|NA|TRBV2
TGTGCCAGCGACCCGGGCGGGGTCGACACCATATATTTT
CASDPGGVDTIYF
>TRBJ2-5|NA|once|TRBV7-9
TGTGCCAGCAGCCCGCAGGGCTACCAAGAGACCCAGTACTTC
CASSPQGYQETQYF
>TRBJ1-2|NA|NA|TRBV6-6
TGTGCCAGCAGTTACTCGGGAGTCGGGCCCCGCGGCTACACCTTC
CASSYSGVGPRGYTF
>TRBJ1-2|NA|NA|TRBV27
TGTGCCAGCCGGACAGCCTATGGCTACACCTTC
CASRTAYGYTF
>TRBJ2-2|TRBD2|NA|TRBV5-4
TGTGCCAGCAGCCCTCTCAGCGGGAGTACGGCCGGGGAGCTGTTTTTT
CASSPLSGSTAGELFF
>TRBJ2-2|NA|NA|TRBV29-1
TGCAGCGTGATACAGGAGCCAACGAACACCGGGGAGCTGTTTTTT
CSVIQEPTNTGELFF
>TRBJ2-7|NA|NA|TRBV7-9
TGTGCCAGCAGCTCCCTGAGGGGAGATAGCGAGCAGTACTTC
CASSSLRGDSEQYF
>TRBJ1-5|NA|NA|TRBV6-1
TGTGCCAGCAGTGAGAGGCATGGCAGTTCGTATCAGCCCCAGCATTTT
CASSERHGSSYQPQHF
>TRBJ2-5|TRBD1|NA|TRBV7-9
TGTGCCAGCAGCTCCCTTCCGACAGGGGGCCAAGAGACCCAGTACTTC
CASSSLPTGGQETQYF
>TRBJ2-7|NA|NA|TRBV3-1
TGTGCCAGCAGCCAGCAGAGAGGTCTCTACGAGCAGTACTTC
CASSQQRGLYEQYF
>TRBJ2-3|TRBD2|NA|TRBV6-5
TGTGCCAGCAGTTACGTCGGACTAGCAGCAGATACGCAGTATTTT
CASSYVGLAADTQYF
>TRBJ1-2|NA|NA|TRBV2
TGTGCCAGCAACGACGGTCAGAACTATGGCTACACCTTC
CASNDGQNYGYTF
>TRBJ2-1|NA|NA|TRBV29-1
TGCAGCGTTGAATGGGGTCCGCTGAGCAATGAGCAGTTCTTC
CSVEWGPLSNEQFF
>TRBJ1-1|NA|NA|TRBV7-9
TGTGCCAGCAGCTTAGAAGGAGGGGCAGCTTTCTTT
CASSLEGGAAFF
>TRBJ2-7|TRBD1|NA|TRBV12-3/TRBV12-4
TGTGCCAGCAGTTTAAAGTTAGACAGGGTCTACGAGCAGTACTTC
CASSLKLDRVYEQYF
>TRBJ1-1|TRBD1|NA|TRBV4-3
TGCGCCAGCAGCCAAGTTAAGGGGGCGGACACTGAAGCTTTCTTT
CASSQVKGADTEAFF
>TRBJ1-1|NA|NA|TRBV28
TGTGCCAGCAGTTTATCGTCGCGATCTGAAGCTTTCTTT
CASSLSSRSEAFF
>TRBJ2-6|NA|NA|TRBV2
TGTGCCAGCCTCAACCGGGAAGGGAAGACCTCTGGGGCCAACGTCCTGACTTTC
CASLNREGKTSGANVLTF
>TRBJ1-5|NA|once|TRBV19
TGTGCCAGTAACGGGGCCTTGAGCAATCAGCCCCAGCATTTT
CASNGALSNQPQHF
>TRBJ1-6|TRBD1|NA|TRBV5-4
TGTGCCAGCAGCTTGGGACAGGGAAGTAATTCACCCCTCCACTTT
CASSLGQGSNSPLHF
>TRBJ2-7|NA|NA|TRBV27
TGTGCCAGCAGTTTAATAGGGAGGAGTAACGAGCAGTACTTC
CASSLIGRSNEQYF
>TRBJ1-5|NA|once|TRBV6-6
TGTGCCAGCAGTCACGGGGTGGGGAATCAGCCCCAGCATTTT
CASSHGVGNQPQHF
>TRBJ2-2|NA|NA|TRBV6-5
TGTGCCAGCGAGGGGGCGGGAACCGGGGAGCTGTTTTTT
CASEGAGTGELFF
>TRBJ2-1|NA|NA|TRBV29-1
TGCAGCGTGCGGGACACCGACAATGAGCAGTTCTTC
CSVRDTDNEQFF
>TRBJ2-1|NA|once|TRBV9
TGTGCCGCATCGGGCGTCCCAGAAAGCAATGAGCAGTTCTTC
CAASGVPESNEQFF
>TRBJ1-1|TRBD1|once|TRBV9
TGTGCCAGCAGCGAACAGGGGGCGGTTGAAGCTTTCTTT
CASSEQGAVEAFF
>TRBJ2-7|NA|NA|TRBV19
TGTGCCAGTAGTACGGGTCTGGGACCCTTCTACGAGCAGCACTTC
CASSTGLGPFYEQHF
>TRBJ2-7|TRBD1|NA|TRBV6-6
TGTGCCAGCAGTCACGGACAGGGGGGCTACGAGCAGTACTTC
CASSHGQGGYEQYF
>TRBJ1-2|TRBD1|NA|TRBV5-6
TGTGCCAGCAGCTTGGGGGACAGCGTCTATTATGGCTACACCTTC
CASSLGDSVYYGYTF
>TRBJ2-5|NA|NA|TRBV30
TGTGCAACTTGGGGCAGCCAAGAGACCCAGTACTTC
CATWGSQETQYF
>TRBJ1-1|NA|NA|TRBV15
TGTGCCACCAGCAGAGATGGGGGAATAACCGGGACAGAAGCTTTCTTT
CATSRDGGITGTEAFF
>TRBJ1-1|NA|once|TRBV28
TGTGCCAGCAGTTTATCAGGGGTTTACACTGAAGCTTTCTTT
CASSLSGVYTEAFF
>TRBJ2-7|NA|NA|TRBV5-1
TGCGCCAGCAGTGACGGACAGACATTGGAGCAGTACTTC
CASSDGQTLEQYF
>TRBJ2-3|TRBD2|NA|TRBV3-1
TGTGCCAGCAGCCTGACTAGCGGCGAGGGAGATACGCAGTATTTT
CASSLTSGEGDTQYF
>TRBJ2-1|NA|NA|TRBV19
TGTGCCAGTAGTATTCGGCCTTACAATGAGCAGTTCTTC
CASSIRPYNEQFF
>TRBJ2-2|NA|NA|TRBV19
TGTGCCAGTAGTATGTTACACCTCACCGGGGAGCTGTTTTTT
CASSMLHLTGELFF
>TRBJ2-1|NA|NA|TRBV20-1
TGCAGTGACAGGGTCCAGCGTGAGCAGTTCTTC
CSDRVQREQFF
>TRBJ1-2|NA|NA|TRBV6-5
TGTGCCAGCAGTTACTCTATAGGAAGTGGCTACACCTTC
CASSYSIGSGYTF